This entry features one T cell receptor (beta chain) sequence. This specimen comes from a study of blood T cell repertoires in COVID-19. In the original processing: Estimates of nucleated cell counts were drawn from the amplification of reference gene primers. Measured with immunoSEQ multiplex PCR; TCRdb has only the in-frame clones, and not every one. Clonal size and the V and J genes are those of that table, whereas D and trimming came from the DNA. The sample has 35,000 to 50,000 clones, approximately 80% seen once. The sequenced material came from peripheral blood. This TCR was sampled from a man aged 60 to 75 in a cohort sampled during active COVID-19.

DNA of the CDR3: TGTGCCAGGCCGGGTGAAAAACTGTTTTTT. This sequence encodes CARPGEKLFF. The V call is TRBV6-4, the J call TRBJ1-4; no firm D call. The CDR3 spans 10 residues. Germline lookup yields CDR1 MRHNA and CDR2 SNTAGT. V was trimmed by 9 bases and J by 7 bases, leaving 6 bases between them.